These T cell receptor beta chains were read from a single sample in a study of identical twins. TCRdb analysed the 5' RACE reads with MiXCR anew, one entry per CDR3 protein. The sample lists 540,000 or so distinct CDR3 sequences; 20% to 25% were seen once. In addition, the sample was reused for a study of yellow fever vaccine responses in identical twins.

Sequenced: CD4+ T cells sorted from blood. The origin of the receptors is a woman younger than 30 in good health. The CDR3 runs from the conserved cysteine through the conserved F or W. Each record gives: D gene, J gene, clone size, V gene, CDR3 protein, CDR3 DNA. The D gene is left open where the match is weak. Rows give clone size only sometimes, using once, few, many, or a class for an expanded clone.

d_gene: TRBD2; j_gene: TRBJ2-5; abundance: few; v_gene: TRBV10-2; CDR3aa: CASSESTRLAGVETQYF; CDR3nt: TGCGCCAGCAGTGAGTCGACTCGGCTAGCGGGAGTAGAGACCCAGTACTTC
d_gene: TRBD1; j_gene: TRBJ1-2; abundance: .; v_gene: TRBV7-9; CDR3aa: CASSVGQGESYTF; CDR3nt: TGTGCCAGCAGCGTGGGACAGGGTGAGAGCTACACCTTC
d_gene: TRBD2; j_gene: TRBJ2-3; abundance: .; v_gene: TRBV7-6; CDR3aa: CASSINSGNSDTQYF; CDR3nt: TGTGCCAGCAGCATCAATAGCGGGAACTCAGATACGCAGTATTTT
d_gene: .; j_gene: TRBJ2-7; abundance: .; v_gene: TRBV28; CDR3aa: CASSSSAYEQYF; CDR3nt: TGTGCCAGCAGTTCCTCGGCCTACGAGCAGTACTTC
d_gene: .; j_gene: TRBJ2-5; abundance: .; v_gene: TRBV25-1; CDR3aa: CANSVKGKSQETQYF; CDR3nt: TGTGCCAACAGTGTTAAGGGGAAGTCCCAAGAGACCCAGTACTTC
d_gene: TRBD2; j_gene: TRBJ2-1; abundance: few; v_gene: TRBV5-1; CDR3aa: CASSPRLAEAVNEQFF; CDR3nt: TGCGCCAGCAGCCCCCGACTAGCGGAGGCCGTCAATGAGCAGTTCTTC
d_gene: TRBD2; j_gene: TRBJ2-3; abundance: .; v_gene: TRBV15; CDR3aa: CATSRDPGLAVPDTQYF; CDR3nt: TGTGCCACCAGCAGAGATCCGGGACTAGCGGTCCCAGATACGCAGTATTTT
d_gene: TRBD1; j_gene: TRBJ1-4; abundance: few; v_gene: TRBV7-9; CDR3aa: CASRRTGANEKLFF; CDR3nt: TGTGCCAGCAGGCGGACAGGCGCTAATGAAAAACTGTTTTTT
d_gene: .; j_gene: TRBJ2-7; abundance: once; v_gene: TRBV20-1; CDR3aa: CSARDSHEQYF; CDR3nt: TGCAGTGCTAGAGACAGCCACGAGCAGTACTTC
d_gene: TRBD1; j_gene: TRBJ1-3; abundance: few; v_gene: TRBV11-2; CDR3aa: CASSFRAGTGGNTIYF; CDR3nt: TGTGCCAGCAGCTTCCGGGCCGGGACAGGGGGAAACACCATATATTTT
d_gene: TRBD1; j_gene: TRBJ2-2; abundance: .; v_gene: TRBV15; CDR3aa: CATSISGGVFAGELFF; CDR3nt: TGTGCCACCAGCATCTCAGGGGGCGTGTTTGCGGGGGAGCTGTTTTTT
d_gene: TRBD2; j_gene: TRBJ2-2; abundance: many; v_gene: TRBV7-8; CDR3aa: CASSLDGTGLAGGGELFF; CDR3nt: TGTGCCAGCAGCTTAGATGGGACGGGACTAGCGGGTGGCGGGGAGCTGTTTTTT
d_gene: TRBD1; j_gene: TRBJ1-2; abundance: many; v_gene: TRBV7-9; CDR3aa: CASSLSGTGYGYTF; CDR3nt: TGTGCCAGCAGCTTATCCGGGACAGGGTATGGCTACACCTTC
d_gene: .; j_gene: TRBJ2-7; abundance: .; v_gene: TRBV5-1; CDR3aa: CASSLAGGSGKYEQYF; CDR3nt: TGCGCCAGCAGCTTGGCGGGGGGCAGTGGAAAGTACGAGCAGTACTTC
d_gene: TRBD1; j_gene: TRBJ2-7; abundance: .; v_gene: TRBV27; CDR3aa: CASSLDRGIEQYF; CDR3nt: TGTGCCAGCAGTTTAGACAGGGGCATCGAGCAGTACTTC
d_gene: .; j_gene: TRBJ2-1; abundance: few; v_gene: TRBV27; CDR3aa: CASRGTVYYNEQFF; CDR3nt: TGTGCCAGCCGCGGGACAGTTTACTACAATGAGCAGTTCTTC
d_gene: TRBD2; j_gene: TRBJ2-2; abundance: .; v_gene: TRBV19; CDR3aa: CASSITSGRAHMGELFF; CDR3nt: TGTGCCAGTAGTATAACTAGCGGGAGGGCCCATATGGGGGAGCTGTTTTTT
d_gene: TRBD1; j_gene: TRBJ2-7; abundance: many; v_gene: TRBV28; CDR3aa: CASSNPGQGSYEQYF; CDR3nt: TGTGCCAGCAGTAACCCGGGACAGGGATCCTACGAGCAGTACTTC
d_gene: TRBD1; j_gene: TRBJ2-3; abundance: .; v_gene: TRBV14; CDR3aa: CASSPRTGGKTDTQYF; CDR3nt: TGTGCCAGCAGCCCGCGGACAGGGGGCAAGACAGATACGCAGTATTTT
d_gene: TRBD2; j_gene: TRBJ2-1; abundance: few; v_gene: TRBV5-1; CDR3aa: CASSLAISGSHNEQFF; CDR3nt: TGCGCCAGCAGCTTGGCCATTAGCGGGAGTCACAATGAGCAGTTCTTC
d_gene: TRBD2; j_gene: TRBJ2-1; abundance: few; v_gene: TRBV20-1; CDR3aa: CSARAGTSGYNEQFF; CDR3nt: TGCAGTGCTAGAGCCGGGACTAGCGGTTACAATGAGCAGTTCTTC
d_gene: .; j_gene: TRBJ1-2; abundance: .; v_gene: TRBV3-1; CDR3aa: CASSQGDPGDYGYTF; CDR3nt: TGTGCCAGCAGCCAAGGGGACCCGGGGGACTATGGCTACACCTTC
d_gene: .; j_gene: TRBJ2-1; abundance: few; v_gene: TRBV6-1; CDR3aa: CASSPMGVSNEQFF; CDR3nt: TGTGCCAGCAGTCCGATGGGGGTTTCTAATGAGCAGTTCTTC
d_gene: .; j_gene: TRBJ1-5; abundance: few; v_gene: TRBV9; CDR3aa: CASSVEGSSPQHF; CDR3nt: TGTGCCAGCAGCGTAGAGGGTAGTTCGCCCCAGCATTTT
d_gene: TRBD2; j_gene: TRBJ2-1; abundance: few; v_gene: TRBV6-1; CDR3aa: CASRRAGGQGNEQFF; CDR3nt: TGTGCCAGCAGGAGAGCGGGAGGGCAGGGAAATGAGCAGTTCTTC
d_gene: .; j_gene: TRBJ2-2; abundance: .; v_gene: TRBV12-3/TRBV12-4; CDR3aa: CASSLETTGELFF; CDR3nt: TGTGCCAGCAGTTTGGAGACCACCGGGGAGCTGTTTTTT
d_gene: .; j_gene: TRBJ2-2; abundance: .; v_gene: TRBV27; CDR3aa: CASRLAPGGELFF; CDR3nt: TGTGCCAGCAGACTAGCCCCTGGCGGGGAGCTGTTTTTT
d_gene: TRBD2; j_gene: TRBJ2-4; abundance: .; v_gene: TRBV4-1; CDR3aa: CASSQDLLLAGGAKNIQYF; CDR3nt: TGCGCCAGCAGCCAAGATCTCCTTTTAGCGGGAGGCGCCAAAAACATTCAGTACTTC
d_gene: .; j_gene: TRBJ2-5; abundance: .; v_gene: TRBV12-3/TRBV12-4; CDR3aa: CASSLTSKAGTQYF; CDR3nt: TGTGCCAGCAGTTTAACTAGTAAAGCAGGGACCCAGTACTTC
d_gene: .; j_gene: TRBJ2-7; abundance: many; v_gene: TRBV3-1; CDR3aa: CASSQGLRGEQYF; CDR3nt: TGTGCCAGCAGCCAAGGGCTACGGGGCGAGCAGTACTTC
d_gene: .; j_gene: TRBJ1-2; abundance: few; v_gene: TRBV25-1; CDR3aa: CASSRQDANYGYTF; CDR3nt: TGTGCCAGCAGTCGACAGGACGCTAACTATGGCTACACCTTC
d_gene: .; j_gene: TRBJ2-2; abundance: .; v_gene: TRBV7-9; CDR3aa: CASSRRIGGELFF; CDR3nt: TGTGCCAGCAGCCGCCGTATTGGCGGGGAGCTGTTTTTT
d_gene: TRBD2; j_gene: TRBJ2-5; abundance: .; v_gene: TRBV6-1; CDR3aa: CASSEGLWTSGAQETQYF; CDR3nt: TGTGCCAGCAGTGAAGGATTGTGGACTAGCGGAGCTCAAGAGACCCAGTACTTC
d_gene: TRBD2; j_gene: TRBJ2-1; abundance: .; v_gene: TRBV5-1; CDR3aa: CASSSPWDRGLAGPHEQFF; CDR3nt: TGCGCCAGCAGCTCCCCGTGGGACAGGGGACTAGCGGGACCCCATGAGCAGTTCTTC
d_gene: .; j_gene: TRBJ2-3; abundance: few; v_gene: TRBV6-5; CDR3aa: CASRSSVSDTQYF; CDR3nt: TGTGCCAGCAGATCCTCGGTTTCAGATACGCAGTATTTT
d_gene: .; j_gene: TRBJ2-2; abundance: .; v_gene: TRBV5-1; CDR3aa: CASSQPDGVNTGELFF; CDR3nt: TGCGCCAGCAGTCAACCGGACGGCGTAAACACCGGGGAGCTGTTTTTT